The table lists the clone carrying this T cell receptor beta chain with many counts. Its antigen remains unknown. 10 ml of fresh blood yielded the PBMCs by density gradient. This record comes from a study of Graves' ophthalmopathy and Graves' hyperthyroidism. Regarding the study as a whole: Prediction of ophthalmopathy progression reached roughly 70% sensitivity and roughly 72% specificity.

The CDR3 is 15 residues long. Losses at the gene ends were 6 bases for V and 0 bases for J; bases not matched to a gene: 10. Per the germline V gene, CDR1 is DFQATT and CDR2 is SNEGSKA (reference sequence). Amplified material comprised TCR beta CDR3 regions derived from RNA transcripts. HTBI primers served in a first-round RT-PCR, which a second-round multiplex PCR followed. A single record per CDR3 protein comes from TCRdb applying MiXCR to the multiplex PCR reads. The repertoire has hundreds of thousands of distinct CDR3 sequences, 21% of them found once; the top ten carry around 3.2%. The source material was peripheral blood. This receptor was obtained from a woman aged 18 to 35 with stable Graves' hyperthyroidism. The rearrangement uses TRBV20-1 and TRBJ2-7; 8 nucleotides align to TRBD2. CDR3 in DNA: TGCAGTGCCTCCCCACTAGCGGCAGTCTCCTACGAGCAGTACTTC. It yields the protein CSASPLAAVSYEQYF.